This TCR beta chain originates from a study of T cells in Graves' hyperthyroidism and ophthalmopathy. In this sample, this clonotype turned up many times. What it binds is unknown. Deletions cut 0 bases from V and 3 bases from J, with 12 bases between. The CDR3 has 15 residues. The germline gives CDR1 SGDLS, CDR2 YYNGEE. TCR beta CDR3 regions were amplified from RNA transcripts. The HTBI primer set was used in a first-round RT-PCR of the TCR CDR3. TCRdb re-called the multiplex PCR reads with MiXCR, one entry per CDR3 protein. The sample records around 600,000 distinct CDR3 sequences, more than 12% being singletons. Study observations and caveats: Blood also held most thyroid clonotypes expanded beyond 0.001.

It was 8 to 10 ml of fresh peripheral blood that supplied the PBMCs. This TCR derives from a woman in her fifties or sixties with Graves' ophthalmopathy. Specimen: blood. This sequence joins TRBV9 and TRBJ1-1, with D perhaps matching TRBD1 (6 bases). The chain's CDR3 is CASSVVQGSHTEAFF. In DNA form, the CDR3 reads TGTGCCAGCAGCGTAGTGCAGGGGTCGCACACTGAAGCTTTCTTT.